The source of this T cell receptor (beta chain) is a study of blood T cell repertoires in COVID-19. Study at large: COVID-19 samples from acute and convalescent phases originated in the United States, Italy and Spain. From T cells, B-cell-depleted T cells, or PBMCs came the material, which was cDNA or gDNA.

Per the original methods: For nucleated cells, counts were estimated from reference gene primer amplification. Repertoires were generated with immunoSEQ multiplex PCR, while TCRdb's copy carries only in-frame clones and drops some. For V, J and clone size, that table is used; D and trimming come from the DNA. This sample has around 290,000 clones; roughly 86% occur once, and the top ten carry around 8%. This clone has only one observation. V was clipped by 4 bases and J by 8 bases, with 11 bases between them. Germline V gives CDR1 LGHDT, CDR2 YNNKEL (reference sequence). The CDR3 consists of 12 residues.

The V call is TRBV3-1 (or the pseudogene TRBV3-2), the J call TRBJ1-2; D gene uncertain. The receptor comes from a woman aged 45-59 years who had recovered from COVID-19. Sequenced material: peripheral blood. Here the CDR3 reads CASSPTNEGYTF. The CDR3 DNA sequence: TGTGCCAGCAGCCCAACAAATGAAGGCTACACCTTC.